This TCR beta chain derives from a study of shared clonotypes between healthy human individuals. Germline-derived CDR1 and CDR2 are SEHNR and FQNEAQ (reference sequence). The CDR3 spans 17 residues. The V segment lost 8 bases and the J segment 0 bases; nucleotides outside the gene matches: 7. Study-level findings and limits: A few donors held about 5.1% of naive CD4 clonotypes in common. A generally larger estimated richness was seen in naive subsets than in memory subsets. Blood was the only sampled material, and tissue repertoires likely differ.

About this clone: Its cognate antigen is unknown.

Replicate PCRs run on sorted subsets employed 200 ng DNA, approximately 30,000 T cell genomes. TCRdb's table, derived via immunoSEQ multiplex PCR, lists solely in-frame clones and lacks some. Of about 2.3 million clones in the sample, approximately 93% were seen once. The sequence derives from a young man in good health. Some clones in this sample may be carry-over from other donors' samples. The specimen was naive CD4+ T cells from PBMCs. The sample's subset: CD45RA+ positively selected. The V gene is TRBV7-9, the J gene TRBJ2-6; 10 positions agree with TRBD1. The CDR3 loop reads CASGPGQGRSGANVLTF. The CDR3 DNA follows: TGTGCCAGCGGGCCGGGACAGGGGCGCTCTGGGGCCAACGTCCTGACTTTC.